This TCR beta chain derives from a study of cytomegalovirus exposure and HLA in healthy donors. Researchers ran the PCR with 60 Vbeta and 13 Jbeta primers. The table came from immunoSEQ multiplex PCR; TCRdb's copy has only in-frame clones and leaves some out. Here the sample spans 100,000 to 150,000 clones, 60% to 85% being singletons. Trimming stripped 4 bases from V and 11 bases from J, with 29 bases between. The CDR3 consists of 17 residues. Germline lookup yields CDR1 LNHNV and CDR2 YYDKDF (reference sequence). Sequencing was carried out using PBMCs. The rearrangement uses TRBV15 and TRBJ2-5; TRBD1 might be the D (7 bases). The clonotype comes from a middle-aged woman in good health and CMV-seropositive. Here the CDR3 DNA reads TGTGCCACCAGCAATGACAGGGAAGAGGGCCTCTCGGGAGAGCAGTACTTC. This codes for CATSNDREEGLSGEQYF.